Below are 28 T cell receptor beta chains sequenced from a single sample in a study of cytomegalovirus exposure and HLA in healthy donors. The PCR employed 60 Vbeta primers together with 13 Jbeta primers. Clones were sequenced by immunoSEQ multiplex PCR, and TCRdb holds only the in-frame ones, with some missing. Seen in this sample are more than 100,000 clones; the ten most common clones hold around 3.6%. Specimen: PBMCs. The receptors stem from a man younger than 35 in good health and CMV-seronegative.

The genes are TRBV7-9 and TRBJ2-7; TRBD2 aligns across 7 bases. Looked up from germline, CDR1 is SEHNR and CDR2 is FQNEAQ (reference sequence). The CDR3 loop spans 15 amino acids. With 3 bases clipped from V and 1 base from J, the junction kept 6 bases outside the gene matches. CDR3 sequence: CASSFPSGNSYEQYF. Here the CDR3 DNA reads TGTGCCAGCAGCTTTCCAAGCGGGAATTCCTACGAGCAGTACTTC.

CDR3 sequence reads: CASSSPLRGRWAEAFF. The CDR3 region has the DNA TGTGCCAGCAGTTCCCCCCTAAGGGGGCGCTGGGCTGAAGCTTTCTTT. The chain joins TRBV28 to TRBJ1-1; 7 positions match TRBD1. Germline trimming cut 4 bases from V and 6 bases from J; bases unmatched to any gene: 14. This CDR3 comprises 16 residues. CDR1 MDHEN and CDR2 SYDVKM come from the germline V gene.

The chain carries TRBV6-1 and TRBJ2-2; 9 bases map to TRBD1. The CDR3 has 15 residues. Germline CDR1 is MNHNS and CDR2 is SASEGT. V lost 8 bases and J lost 5; bases outside the gene matches: 9. The DNA of the CDR3 is TGTGCCAGCGACTCGGCCGGGACAGGGACCGGGGAGCTGTTTTTT. It yields the protein CASDSAGTGTGELFF.

Concerning this clone: The sample holds other DNA sequences that translate to the same CDR3. The V gene is TRBV5-6, the J gene TRBJ2-7, with a tentative D call TRBD1 (5 bases). In germline, CDR1 is SGHDT, CDR2 YYEEEE. Trimming removed 0 bases at V and 1 base at J, with 8 bases between. CDR3 size: 14 residues. CDR3 nucleotide sequence: TGTGCCAGCAGCTTGGGGACACTTTCCTACGAGCAGTACTTC. As protein: CASSLGTLSYEQYF. The variable domain in full, completed from reference TRBV5-6 and TRBJ2-7, reads DAGVTQSPTHLIKTRGQQVTLRCSPKSGHDTVSWYQQALGQGPQFIFQYYEEEERQRGNFPDRFSGHQFPNYSSELNVNALLLGDSALYLCASSLGTLSYEQYFGPGTRLTVT.

The chain carries TRBV6-6 and TRBJ2-2, with unresolved D. The germline V and J ends were trimmed by 2 bases and 3 bases, with 7 bases remaining between them. This CDR3 contains 14 residues. The germline V gene has CDR1 MNHNY and CDR2 SVGAGI (reference sequence). The CDR3 reads CASSYESYTGELFF. CDR3 DNA sequence: TGTGCCAGCAGTTACGAGTCATACACCGGGGAGCTGTTTTTT.

The chain recombines TRBV7-9 with TRBJ2-3; the D is unclear. V shed 1 base and J shed 2 bases, with 4 bases lying between them. CDR1 is SEHNR and CDR2 is FQNEAQ in the germline V gene (reference sequence). The CDR3 extends over 13 amino acids. The CDR3 sequence: CASSLGATDTQYF. The CDR3 DNA reads TGTGCCAGCAGCTTAGGGGCCACAGATACGCAGTATTTT.

The chain has TRBV2 and TRBJ1-2; D possibly corresponds to TRBD1 (6 bases). V shed 8 bases and J shed 5 bases, with 15 bases lying between them. Per germline, CDR1 SNHLY and CDR2 FYNNEI. The CDR3 runs 13 residues. The CDR3 sequence is CASGLLQGYGYTF. The CDR3 DNA follows: TGTGCCAGCGGGTTACTACAGGGTTATGGCTACACCTTC.

V and J are TRBV9 and TRBJ2-3; D is possibly TRBD1 (5 bases). The CDR3 runs to 16 residues. Germline assignment: CDR1 SGDLS and CDR2 YYNGEE. V gave up 4 bases and J gave up 3 bases, with 18 bases separating them. The CDR3 DNA follows: TGTGCCAGCAGCTTCTCGGACACAAAAAATACAGATACGCAGTATTTT. Translated, it gives CASSFSDTKNTDTQYF.

V gene TRBV19 combines with J gene TRBJ1-5; a possible D gene is TRBD1 (5 bases). Germline V gives CDR1 LNHDA, CDR2 SQIVND (reference sequence). Trimming left V 7 bases short and J 0 bases short, with 16 bases between. The CDR3 length is 16 residues. The CDR3, as DNA: TGTGCCAGTAAAAAGGGTCGGACATATAGCAATCAGCCCCAGCATTTT. It translates to CASKKGRTYSNQPQHF.

The CDR3 reads CASSSPGTTTDTQYF. Written as DNA, the CDR3 is TGTGCCAGCAGTTCCCCCGGGACTACCACAGATACGCAGTATTTT. The chain uses TRBV28 and TRBJ2-3, with 7 bases identical to TRBD2. Losses at the gene ends were 4 bases for V and 2 bases for J; bases not matched to a gene: 6. The CDR3 covers 15 residues. The germline CDR1 and CDR2 sequences are MDHEN and SYDVKM.

The chain employs TRBV4-1 and TRBJ2-1; D is perhaps TRBD2 (7 bases). The length of the CDR3 is 16 residues. V was clipped by 4 bases and J by 7 bases, with 20 bases between them. Looked up from germline, CDR1 is MGHRA and CDR2 is YSYEKL. CDR3 region: CASSPQTSPGENEQFF. CDR3 bases: TGCGCCAGCAGCCCTCAGACTAGCCCAGGGGAAAATGAGCAGTTCTTC.

The chain couples TRBV6-1 to TRBJ1-5; the match to TRBD1 covers 8 bases. Germline V gene sequence: CDR1 MNHNS, CDR2 SASEGT. The ends lost 4 bases at V and 6 bases at J; junction bases unmatched: 5. CDR3 length: 14 amino acids. The DNA for the CDR3 is TGTGCCAGCAGTGGCGGACAGGGAAGTCAGCCCCAGCATTTT. Translation: CASSGGQGSQPQHF.

The chain has TRBV9 and TRBJ1-4, with D hard to call. Between the trimmed V and J ends, which lost 0 bases and 6 bases, there was a span of 9 bases. The CDR3 length is 14 residues. Germline V gene sequence: CDR1 SGDLS, CDR2 YYNGEE. CDR3 amino acids: CASSVAGSYEKLFF. The CDR3 nucleotides are TGTGCCAGCAGCGTAGCTGGGAGCTATGAAAAACTGTTTTTT.

The J gene is TRBJ2-1, the V gene TRBV13; D is possibly TRBD2 (6 bases). The CDR3 totals 13 residues. Germline lookup yields CDR1 PRHDT and CDR2 FYEKMQ (reference sequence). V lost 5 bases and J lost 10, with 15 bases in between. The CDR3 DNA reads TGTGCCAGCAGCCCCCGACTAGTATGGGAGCAGTTCTTC. Translated, it gives CASSPRLVWEQFF.

The chain links TRBV4-1 to TRBJ1-6; possibly TRBD1 for D (6 bases). The CDR3 loop spans 16 amino acids. The V end lost 0 bases, the J end lost 7 bases, and 13 bases lay between the germline ends. CDR1 and CDR2 (germline): MGHRA, YSYEKL. The DNA of the CDR3 is TGCGCCAGCAGCCAAGATGGGACACCGGGGAATTCACCCCTCCACTTT. Amino acid sequence: CASSQDGTPGNSPLHF.

The rearrangement uses TRBV6-4 and TRBJ1-6, with unresolved D. Germline loops: CDR1 MRHNA, CDR2 SNTAGT. Trimming took off 0 bases at V and 10 bases at J, with 10 bases between the two ends. The CDR3 has 14 residues. The CDR3 region has the DNA TGTGCCAGCAGTGACTCTTCGGGAAGCTCACCCCTCCACTTT. Translation: CASSDSSGSSPLHF.

This sequence joins TRBV18 and TRBJ2-1; 9 bases match TRBD2. CDR1 and CDR2 (germline): KGHSH, LQKENI. CDR3 length equals 15 residues. The V and J ends lost 6 bases and 4 bases, in that order; junction bases with no gene match: 7. The CDR3, as DNA: TGTGCCAGCTCGAATGTAGCGGGGGCGTACAATGAGCAGTTCTTC. Encoded protein: CASSNVAGAYNEQFF.

This chain connects TRBV18 to TRBJ1-1, with D hard to call. CDR3 length: 14 residues. V gave up 6 bases and J gave up 1 base, with 12 bases separating them. From germline, CDR1 is KGHSH and CDR2 LQKENI. CDR3 amino acids: CASSPRNSNTEAFF. CDR3 DNA sequence: TGTGCCAGCTCCCCGAGGAATTCGAACACTGAAGCTTTCTTT.

The rearrangement joins TRBV19 to TRBJ1-2; maybe TRBD1 (6 bases). Germline values: CDR1 LNHDA, CDR2 SQIVND (reference sequence). The V and J ends lost 7 bases and 1 base respectively, with 16 bases between them. CDR3 length equals 15 residues. The CDR3 region has the DNA TGTGCCAGTAAGATGACAGGAGCCTTTAACTATGGCTACACCTTC. This sequence encodes CASKMTGAFNYGYTF.

This rearrangement joins TRBV12-5 to TRBJ2-7; 7 nucleotides match TRBD1. Germline CDR1 is LGHNT and CDR2 is FRNRAP. Germline trimming cut 3 bases from V and 4 bases from J; bases unmatched to any gene: 3. The CDR3 is made up of 13 amino acids. In DNA form, the CDR3 reads TGTGCTAGTGGTTTCAAGGGGGCTTACGAGCAGTACTTC. This gives the protein CASGFKGAYEQYF.

The chain uses TRBV27 and TRBJ2-7, with TRBD2 as a possible D gene (6 bases). The CDR3 spans 14 residues. Trimming removed 6 bases at V and 4 bases at J, with 16 bases between. In germline, CDR1 is MNHEY, CDR2 SMNVEV (reference sequence). Written as DNA, the CDR3 is TGTGCCAGCAGCTCTCTTAGCGGAAGATACGAGCAGTACTTC. It translates to CASSSLSGRYEQYF.

The gene calls are TRBV6-4 and TRBJ2-3, with 10 bases lining up with TRBD2. The CDR3 totals 14 residues. CDR1 is MRHNA, CDR2 SNTAGT, per germline. Trimming removed 3 bases from V and 4 bases from J; junction bases left unmatched: 1. CDR3 region: CASSESGGADTQYF. CDR3 nucleotides: TGTGCCAGCAGTGAAAGCGGGGGGGCAGATACGCAGTATTTT.

J is TRBJ2-5 and V is TRBV4-2, with 13 bases that match TRBD2. In germline, CDR1 is LGHNA, CDR2 YNFKEQ. CDR3 size: 17 residues. The trim removed 2 bases at V and 1 base at J, leaving 4 bases unmatched. The CDR3 nucleotides are TGTGCCAGCAGCCAACTGGGACTAGCGGGGAGCCAAGAGACCCAGTACTTC. Protein product: CASSQLGLAGSQETQYF.

This chain connects TRBV10-2 to TRBJ1-1; D is unclear. The V end lost 0 bases, the J end lost 7 bases, and 9 bases lay between the germline ends. The CDR3 has 13 amino acids. Germline values: CDR1 WSHSY, CDR2 SAAADI. The CDR3 DNA reads TGCGCCAGCAGTGAGTCGTCCAGGATTGAAGCTTTCTTT. This codes for CASSESSRIEAFF.

The V and J genes are TRBV6-5 and TRBJ2-5, with D possibly being TRBD2 (6 bases). The DNA end lines up better with TRBJ2-7; the J call may be wrong. Germline V CDR1 and CDR2: MNHEY, SVGAGI. This CDR3 spans 13 amino acids. Written as DNA, the CDR3 is TGTGCCAGCAGGATGGGACTCAACCGCGAGCAGTACTTC. Translation: CASRMGLNREQYF.

The chain carries TRBV11-3 and TRBJ1-2; possible D gene TRBD1, 6 bases. The germline gives CDR1 SGHNT, CDR2 YENEEA. Trimming pared 6 bases from V and 4 bases from J, leaving 15 bases between. This CDR3 has 14 residues. This CDR3 reads CASSQDSRGYGYTF. In nucleotides, the CDR3 is TGTGCCAGCAGTCAAGACAGCAGGGGCTATGGCTACACCTTC.

This sequence joins TRBV27 and TRBJ2-7; D gene uncertain. Trimming removed 5 bases at V and 2 bases at J, with 10 bases between. CDR1 and CDR2 from the germline V gene are MNHEY and SMNVEV (reference sequence). This CDR3 is built from 13 residues. The CDR3 DNA reads as TGTGCCAGCAGTCCCCGCAGTCCCTACGAGCAGTACTTC. It specifies CASSPRSPYEQYF.

CDR3 protein: CASTIIYSNQPQHF. The CDR3 DNA is TGTGCCAGTACGATAATCTATAGCAATCAGCCCCAGCATTTT. V and J are TRBV28 and TRBJ1-5; D gene uncertain. Looked up from germline, CDR1 is MDHEN and CDR2 is SYDVKM. Trimming pared 9 bases from V and 0 bases from J, leaving 12 bases between. The CDR3 has 14 residues.